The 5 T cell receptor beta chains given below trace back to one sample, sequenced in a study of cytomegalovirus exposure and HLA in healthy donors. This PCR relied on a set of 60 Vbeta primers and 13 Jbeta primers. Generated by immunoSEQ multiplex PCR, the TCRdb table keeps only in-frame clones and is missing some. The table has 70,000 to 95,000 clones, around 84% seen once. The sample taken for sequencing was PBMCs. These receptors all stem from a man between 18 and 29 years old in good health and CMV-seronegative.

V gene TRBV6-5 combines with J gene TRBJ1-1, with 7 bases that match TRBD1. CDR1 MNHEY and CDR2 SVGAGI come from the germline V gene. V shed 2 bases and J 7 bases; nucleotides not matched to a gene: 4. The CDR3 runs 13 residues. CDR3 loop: CASSYTGAIEAFF. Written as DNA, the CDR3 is TGTGCCAGCAGTTACACAGGGGCAATTGAAGCTTTCTTT.

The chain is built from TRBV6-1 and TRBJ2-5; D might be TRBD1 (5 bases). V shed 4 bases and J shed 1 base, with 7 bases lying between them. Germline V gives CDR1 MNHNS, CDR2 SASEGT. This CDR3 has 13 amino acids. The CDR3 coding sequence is TGTGCCAGCAGTGGGGGCATCCAAGAGACCCAGTACTTC. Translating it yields CASSGGIQETQYF.

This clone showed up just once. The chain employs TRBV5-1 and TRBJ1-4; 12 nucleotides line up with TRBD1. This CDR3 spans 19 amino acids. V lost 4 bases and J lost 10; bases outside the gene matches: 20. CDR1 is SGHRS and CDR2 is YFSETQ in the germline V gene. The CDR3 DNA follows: TGCGCCAGCAGCCCAGAGGGGGCCGGGACAGGGGGCGCAAGTGGAAAACTGTTTTTT. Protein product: CASSPEGAGTGGASGKLFF.

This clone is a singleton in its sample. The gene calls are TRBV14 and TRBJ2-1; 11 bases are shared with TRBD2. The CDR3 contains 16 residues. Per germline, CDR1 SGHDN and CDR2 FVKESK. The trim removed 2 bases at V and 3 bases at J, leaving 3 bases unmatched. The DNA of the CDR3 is TGTGCCAGCAGCCAAACTAGCGGGGGTTACTACAATGAGCAGTTCTTC. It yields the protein CASSQTSGGYYNEQFF.

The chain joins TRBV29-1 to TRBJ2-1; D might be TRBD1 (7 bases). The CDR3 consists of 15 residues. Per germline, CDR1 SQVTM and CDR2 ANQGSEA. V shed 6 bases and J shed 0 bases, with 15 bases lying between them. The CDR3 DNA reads TGCAGCGTCGCGGGACAGCCGAGCTCCTACAATGAGCAGTTCTTC. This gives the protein CSVAGQPSSYNEQFF.